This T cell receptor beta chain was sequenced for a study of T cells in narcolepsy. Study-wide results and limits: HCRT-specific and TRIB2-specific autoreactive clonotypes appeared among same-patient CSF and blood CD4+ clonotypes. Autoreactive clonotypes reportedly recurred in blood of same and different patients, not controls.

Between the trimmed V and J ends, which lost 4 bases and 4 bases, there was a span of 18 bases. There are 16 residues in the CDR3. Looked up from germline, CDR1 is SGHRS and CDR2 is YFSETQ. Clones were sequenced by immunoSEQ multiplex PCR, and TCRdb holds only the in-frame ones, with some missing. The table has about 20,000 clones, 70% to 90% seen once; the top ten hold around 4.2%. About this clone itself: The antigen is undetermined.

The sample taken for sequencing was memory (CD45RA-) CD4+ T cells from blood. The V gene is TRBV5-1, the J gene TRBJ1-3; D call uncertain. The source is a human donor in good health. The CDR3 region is CASSVSPESSGNTIYF. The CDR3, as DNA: TGCGCCAGCAGCGTAAGCCCAGAATCGTCAGGAAACACCATATATTTT.